The source of this TCR beta chain is a study of blood T cell repertoires in COVID-19. Trimming took 7 bases from V and 2 from J, leaving 15 bases between them. Germline lookup yields CDR1 MNHEY and CDR2 SMNVEV (reference sequence). The length of the CDR3 is 15 residues. TCRdb's table, derived via immunoSEQ multiplex PCR, lists solely in-frame clones and lacks some. The sample has some 190,000 clones, 80% seen once; the top ten hold 3.5% to 5.5%. This chain links TRBV27 with TRBJ1-3, with D tentatively TRBD1 (5 bases). The sample consisted of PBMCs or T cells enriched from blood (not recorded which). The clonotype originates from a man aged 30 to 39 with acute COVID-19. Here the CDR3 reads CASTSRGIPGNTIYF. In nucleotides, the CDR3 is TGTGCCAGCACCTCCCGGGGGATACCTGGAAACACCATATATTTT.